Listed below are T cell receptor beta chains from one sample, sequenced in a study of human thymus T cells. TCRdb's copy holds only in-frame clones and misses some; the assay was immunoSEQ multiplex PCR. Counted here are approximately 70,000 clones, 90% to 95% occurring once; the ten biggest clones make up about 0.03%. Sequences were obtained from thymus tissue. These receptors were obtained from a girl in the first two years of life with a congenital heart defect but otherwise immunologically healthy. Both conserved end residues are part of each CDR3. The D gene is left open where the match is weak. Size tells how often a clone was seen (once, few, many) or the class of an expanded clone, and some rows leave it out.

J gene: TRBJ1-4
clone size: NA
D gene: TRBD1
V gene: TRBV4-3
CDR3 DNA: TGCGCCAGCAGCCAAGAGGACAGGGAAGGTAGCGATTTCGAAAAACTGTTTTTT
CDR3 protein: CASSQEDREGSDFEKLFF

J gene: TRBJ2-7
clone size: NA
D gene: NA
V gene: TRBV6-4
CDR3 DNA: TGTGCCAGCAGGGGGCCAGGGGTACCCTACGAGCAGTACTTC
CDR3 protein: CASRGPGVPYEQYF

J gene: TRBJ1-1
clone size: NA
D gene: NA
V gene: TRBV7-2
CDR3 DNA: TGTGCCAGCCGAGGGACTTACACTGAAGCTTTCTTT
CDR3 protein: CASRGTYTEAFF

J gene: TRBJ1-1
clone size: NA
D gene: NA
V gene: TRBV5-6
CDR3 DNA: TGTGCCAGCAGTCGCCCCGGGCCCACAAAACTGAACACTGAAGCTTTCTTT
CDR3 protein: CASSRPGPTKLNTEAFF

J gene: TRBJ2-3
clone size: NA
D gene: TRBD2
V gene: TRBV7-2
CDR3 DNA: TGTGCCAGCAGCTTATCCGCCACTAGCGGACGCACAGATACGCAGTATTTT
CDR3 protein: CASSLSATSGRTDTQYF

J gene: TRBJ1-5
clone size: NA
D gene: NA
V gene: TRBV27
CDR3 DNA: TGTGCCAGCAGTTTGGAAGGGCAGGGAGGTCAGCCCCAGCATTTT
CDR3 protein: CASSLEGQGGQPQHF

J gene: TRBJ1-2
clone size: NA
D gene: TRBD1
V gene: TRBV4-3
CDR3 DNA: TGCGCCAGCAGCCAGACAGGGTTGAAAGGCTACACCTTC
CDR3 protein: CASSQTGLKGYTF

J gene: TRBJ1-2
clone size: NA
D gene: NA
V gene: TRBV2
CDR3 DNA: TGTGCCACCCCCCCCGATGGCTACACCTTC
CDR3 protein: CATPPDGYTF

J gene: TRBJ1-1
clone size: NA
D gene: NA
V gene: TRBV6-1
CDR3 DNA: TGTGCCAGCAGTGAGGAACAGAGCATGAACACTGAAGCTTTCTTT
CDR3 protein: CASSEEQSMNTEAFF

J gene: TRBJ2-5
clone size: few
D gene: TRBD1
V gene: TRBV11-2
CDR3 DNA: TGTGCCAGCAGCTATGGGACAGGGTCGGATGGGGGAGAGACCCAGTACTTC
CDR3 protein: CASSYGTGSDGGETQYF

J gene: TRBJ1-2
clone size: NA
D gene: NA
V gene: TRBV19
CDR3 DNA: TGTGCCAGTAGTATACGGGCCGGGTCGAGTGGCTACACCTTC
CDR3 protein: CASSIRAGSSGYTF

J gene: TRBJ1-1
clone size: NA
D gene: NA
V gene: TRBV29-1
CDR3 DNA: TGCAGCGTTGAAGATCAGCGGGTACCCACACCAGAAGCTTTCTTT
CDR3 protein: CSVEDQRVPTPEAFF

J gene: TRBJ1-5
clone size: NA
D gene: TRBD1
V gene: TRBV28
CDR3 DNA: TGTGCCAGCAGCCTAAGGGACAGCCTTAGCAATCAGCCCCAGCATTTT
CDR3 protein: CASSLRDSLSNQPQHF

J gene: TRBJ1-1
clone size: NA
D gene: TRBD1
V gene: TRBV6-6
CDR3 DNA: TGTGCCAGCAGTCACCCCCCGACAGGGATTCACACTGAAGCTTTCTTT
CDR3 protein: CASSHPPTGIHTEAFF

J gene: TRBJ1-2
clone size: NA
D gene: NA
V gene: TRBV25-1
CDR3 DNA: TGTGCCAGCAGCGACCTCGGGAGGGACTATGGCTACACCTTC
CDR3 protein: CASSDLGRDYGYTF